This record concerns one TCR beta chain sequence. Its antigen is undetermined. The sample belongs to a study of shared clonotypes between healthy human individuals. Study-wide findings and caveats: Few donors restricted represented genetic and exposure-history diversity.

The V gene lost 3 bases and the J gene lost 5 bases, with 7 bases spanning the gap. Germline V CDR1 and CDR2: KGHSH, LQKENI. The CDR3 has 13 amino acids. It was across several immunoSEQ plates that each subset's genomic DNA was evenly split. The protocol was immunoSEQ multiplex PCR, while the TCRdb copy is restricted to in-frame clones and leaves out a portion. This sample has about 1.5 million clones, with roughly 98% found just once. The rearrangement links TRBV18 to TRBJ2-2, with TRBD2 as a possible D gene (6 bases). Sequencing input: naive CD4+ T cells sorted from blood. Subset in this sample: CD45RA+ positively selected. The clonotype originates from a man aged 30 to 45 in good health. CDR3 loop: CASSPGRTGELFF. The CDR3 nucleotides read TGTGCCAGCTCACCGGGGAGGACCGGGGAGCTGTTTTTT.